This T cell receptor beta chain was obtained from a study of T cells in Graves' hyperthyroidism and ophthalmopathy. The CDR3 has 13 amino acids. V gave up 9 bases and J gave up 7 bases; unmatched junction bases: 6. Germline CDR1 and CDR2: SNHLY and FYNNEI. A word on this clonotype: Its specificity is unknown.

TCR beta CDR3 region amplification was performed from RNA transcripts. TCR CDR3 regions were first amplified by RT-PCR with HTBI primers. TCRdb re-derived calls from the multiplex PCR reads in MiXCR, one entry per CDR3 protein. The sample has about 640,000 distinct CDR3 sequences, less than 25% seen once; the top ten hold approximately 30%. Broader study findings: Blood samples included most of the expanded thyroid clonotypes exceeding 0.001.

Sequencing input: blood. V gene TRBV2 combines with J gene TRBJ1-1; 12 positions match TRBD1. This TCR came from a man aged 30 to 45 with Graves' ophthalmopathy. The CDR3 sequence is CASGTGGAGEAFF. The CDR3 nucleotides read TGTGCCAGTGGGACAGGGGGCGCCGGTGAAGCTTTCTTT.